This TCR beta chain is drawn from a study of CXCR3-negative and CXCR3-positive naive CD8 T cells. Study results and caveats: TRB CDR3s were more hydrophobic in CXCR3-positive than in CXCR3-negative naive cells. CXCR3-negative and CXCR3-positive naive cells shared comparable TRBV-TRBJ usage, but memory cells did not.

250,000 to 350,000 cells per CD8+ T cell subset were flow-sorted in triplicate. Per the germline V gene, CDR1 is LGHNA and CDR2 is YSLEER. The CDR3 runs 17 residues. Notes on this clonotype: The target antigen is unknown.

The authors made the TRB cDNA libraries by 5' RACE using UMI labels. TCRdb reprocessed the 5' RACE reads; each CDR3 protein has one entry and no DNA is given. The data include approximately 96,000 distinct CDR3 sequences; the top ten clones carry about 1.1%. The source is a human donor in good health. Some clones in this sample may be carry-over from other donors' samples. The chain employs TRBV4-3 and TRBJ2-1; no DNA is available, so the TRBD2 call from TCRdb remains unchecked. The sample consisted of naive CXCR3+ CD8+ T cells from blood. Subset in this sample: CD45RO-CCR7+CD27+CD95- naive CD8+ T cells expressing CXCR3 (TNR3+). The CDR3 is CASSQGPSGGPYNEQFF.